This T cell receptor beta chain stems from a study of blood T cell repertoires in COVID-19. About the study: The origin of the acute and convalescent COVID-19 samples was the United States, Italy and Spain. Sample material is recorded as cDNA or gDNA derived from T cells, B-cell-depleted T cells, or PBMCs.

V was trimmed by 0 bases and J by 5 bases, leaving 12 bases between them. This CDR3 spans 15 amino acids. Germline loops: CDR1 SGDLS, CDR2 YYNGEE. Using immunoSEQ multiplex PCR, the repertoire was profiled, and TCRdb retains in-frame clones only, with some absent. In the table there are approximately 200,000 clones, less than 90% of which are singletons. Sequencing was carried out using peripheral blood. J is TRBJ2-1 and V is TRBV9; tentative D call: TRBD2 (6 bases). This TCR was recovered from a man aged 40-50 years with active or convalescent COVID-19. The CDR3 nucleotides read TGTGCCAGCAGCGTAGTAGGGACTCCAGACAATGAGCAGTTCTTC. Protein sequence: CASSVVGTPDNEQFF.